Listed here are 17 T cell receptor beta chains from one sample, sequenced in a study of blood T cell repertoires in COVID-19. Clones were read by immunoSEQ multiplex PCR, and TCRdb kept only the in-frame ones, dropping some. The repertoire holds roughly 100,000 clones, nearly 85% seen once, with over 10% in the top ten. Material for sequencing was peripheral blood. These receptors were collected from a human donor in a cohort sampled during active or convalescent COVID-19.

The rearrangement joins TRBV9 to TRBJ2-3; unclear D gene. The CDR3 runs 15 residues. The germline V gene encodes CDR1 SGDLS and CDR2 YYNGEE. V lost 2 bases and J 2 bases, leaving 12 bases between the germline ends. This CDR3 is CASSVAGFYTDTQYF. The CDR3 DNA follows: TGTGCCAGCAGCGTGGCAGGTTTTTACACAGATACGCAGTATTTT. The full variable domain, in which reference TRBV9 and TRBJ2-3 provide the parts outside the CDR3, is DSGVTQTPKHLITATGQRVTLRCSPRSGDLSVYWYQQSLDQGLQFLIQYYNGEERAKGNILERFSAQQFPDLHSELNLSSLELGDSALYFCASSVAGFYTDTQYFGPGTRLTVL.

The genes are TRBV11-3 and TRBJ2-5; TRBD2 agrees at 7 bases. The CDR3 loop spans 15 amino acids. Germline V gives CDR1 SGHNT, CDR2 YENEEA. The V gene end was trimmed by 5 bases and the J gene end by 0 bases; junction bases not matched to a gene: 6. This CDR3 is CASSPRRGYQETQYF. For the CDR3, the DNA is TGTGCCAGCAGCCCACGGCGGGGGTACCAAGAGACCCAGTACTTC.

This rearrangement joins TRBV3-1 (or the pseudogene TRBV3-2) to TRBJ2-1, with 10 bases that match TRBD2. The germline V gene has CDR1 LGHDT and CDR2 YNNKEL (reference sequence). With V trimmed by 6 bases and J by 3 bases, 8 bases remained unmatched. The CDR3 covers 16 residues. The CDR3 loop is CASSPSGGAIYNEQFF. The CDR3 region has the DNA TGTGCCAGCAGTCCCAGCGGGGGGGCAATCTACAATGAGCAGTTCTTC.

V is TRBV11-1 and J is TRBJ2-2; possibly TRBD2 for D (6 bases). Germline CDR1 and CDR2: SGHAT and FQDESV (reference sequence). The CDR3 has 16 residues. V gave up 2 bases and J gave up 5 bases, with 15 bases separating them. The CDR3 DNA follows: TGTGCCAGCAGCTTATTGTGGGGGAGCGGGACCGGGGAGCTGTTTTTT. This translates into CASSLLWGSGTGELFF.

The chain has TRBV5-6 and TRBJ2-3, with 9 bases lining up with TRBD1. Germline-derived CDR1 and CDR2 are SGHDT and YYEEEE. This CDR3 comprises 16 residues. J was trimmed by 2 bases and V by 5 bases; bases with no gene match: 9. In nucleotides, the CDR3 is TGTGCCAGCAGTTATGCACAGGGGGCCAACACAGATACGCAGTATTTT. It yields the protein CASSYAQGANTDTQYF.

CDR3 loop: CASSPGPPTTGAETQYF. The CDR3 coding sequence is TGTGCCAGCAGCCCCGGCCCTCCCACCACTGGGGCCGAGACCCAGTACTTC. The rearrangement joins TRBV5-4 to TRBJ2-5; D might be TRBD1 (5 bases). The germline gives CDR1 SGHNT, CDR2 YYREEE (reference sequence). The CDR3 sequence is 17 residues long. The V gene lost 4 bases and the J gene lost 5 bases, with 24 bases spanning the gap.

The CDR3 DNA reads TGCAGTGCCCGGCGGGACCCTGAAGCTTTCTTT. Translation: CSARRDPEAFF. J is TRBJ1-1 and V is TRBV20-1, with D possibly TRBD1 on 5 matching bases. Trimming cost V 6 bases and J 6 bases, with 11 bases left between them. CDR3 length equals 11 residues. The germline V gene has CDR1 DFQATT and CDR2 SNEGSKA (reference sequence).

The gene calls are TRBV2 and TRBJ2-1; D is uncertain. CDR3 length: 15 amino acids. Trimming took off 4 bases at V and 4 bases at J, with 14 bases between the two ends. Germline CDR1 SNHLY, CDR2 FYNNEI. CDR3 in DNA: TGTGCCAGCAGTGTGGGCGCCTTTTCGTACAATGAGCAGTTCTTC. Translated: CASSVGAFSYNEQFF.

The chain is built from TRBV4-2 and TRBJ1-1, with 11 bases identical to TRBD1. The CDR3 has 19 amino acids. Germline loops: CDR1 LGHNA, CDR2 YNFKEQ. V was clipped by 1 base and J by 6 bases; unmatched bases: 16. This chain's CDR3 is CASSQAGLRDRGWEAEAFF. In DNA form, the CDR3 reads TGTGCCAGCAGCCAAGCGGGACTCCGGGACAGGGGGTGGGAGGCTGAAGCTTTCTTT.

J is TRBJ1-6 and V is TRBV3-1 (or the pseudogene TRBV3-2); D gene uncertain. Germline V lookup: CDR1 LGHDT, CDR2 YNNKEL (reference sequence). Trimming took off 0 bases at V and 0 bases at J, with 9 bases between the two ends. This CDR3 has 17 residues. The CDR3 loop reads CASSQDQDSSYNSPLHF. The CDR3 DNA reads as TGTGCCAGCAGCCAAGATCAGGATAGCTCCTATAATTCACCCCTCCACTTT.

The CDR3 coding sequence is TGTGCCAGCAGCCCCACAGGGGGAAAGGGTGGCTACACCTTC. It translates to CASSPTGGKGGYTF. The chain has TRBV11-2 and TRBJ1-2; 8 nucleotides agree with TRBD1. V dropped 5 bases and J dropped 7; count of bases not matched to a gene: 9. Germline V gene sequence: CDR1 SGHAT, CDR2 FQNNGV. There are 14 residues in the CDR3.

The chain recombines TRBV27 with TRBJ2-7; 7 bases map to TRBD1. In germline, CDR1 is MNHEY, CDR2 SMNVEV (reference sequence). The CDR3 is 17 amino acids. The junction had 13 bases not matched to a gene; V was cut back by 3 bases and J by 2 bases. DNA for the CDR3: TGTGCCAGCAGTTTCCTAGTCGCCCAAGGGGGCCCCTACGAGCAGTACTTC. It yields the protein CASSFLVAQGGPYEQYF.

The genes are TRBV19 and TRBJ1-6; the D gene is possibly TRBD1 (5 bases). CDR3 length: 15 amino acids. Germline-derived CDR1 and CDR2 are LNHDA and SQIVND (reference sequence). Trimming cost V 4 bases and J 7 bases, with 14 bases left between them. CDR3 in amino acids: CASSNLMQGNSPLHF. In nucleotides, the CDR3 is TGTGCCAGTAGTAACCTCATGCAGGGAAATTCACCCCTCCACTTT.

J is TRBJ2-2 and V is TRBV13; 8 nucleotides align to TRBD2. CDR3 length: 17 residues. V lost 4 bases to trimming and J lost 0 bases; unmatched junction nucleotides: 7. Germline V CDR1 and CDR2: PRHDT, FYEKMQ (reference sequence). The CDR3 region is CASSYLAGNTNTGELFF. The CDR3, as DNA: TGTGCCAGCAGCTACTTAGCGGGGAATACGAACACCGGGGAGCTGTTTTTT.

The chain carries TRBV15 and TRBJ1-1, with 7 bases identical to TRBD1. The CDR3 is 16 amino acids. J was trimmed by 3 bases and V by 5 bases; bases with no gene match: 12. The germline gives CDR1 LNHNV, CDR2 YYDKDF (reference sequence). The CDR3, as DNA: TGTGCCACCAGCTCGGACCGGACAGGCCGTTACACTGAAGCTTTCTTT. Translation gives CATSSDRTGRYTEAFF.

This sequence joins TRBV5-4 and TRBJ2-5, with a weak D call TRBD2 (5 bases). The germline V gene encodes CDR1 SGHNT and CDR2 YYREEE (reference sequence). V gave up 4 bases and J gave up 5 bases, with 18 bases separating them. The CDR3 is 15 amino acids. As DNA, the CDR3 is TGTGCCAGCAGCCCGACCACTGGTCGAGGGGAGACCCAGTACTTC. It translates to CASSPTTGRGETQYF.

The J gene is TRBJ1-6, the V gene TRBV5-6, with D perhaps TRBD1 (5 bases). V was clipped by 3 bases and J by 5 bases, with 9 bases between them. The CDR3 has 14 residues. CDR1 and CDR2 from the germline V gene are SGHDT and YYEEEE. CDR3 sequence reads: CASSWGGHNSPLHF. In DNA form, the CDR3 reads TGTGCCAGCAGCTGGGGGGGTCATAATTCACCCCTCCACTTT.